This T cell receptor beta chain was recorded in a study of T cell responses to AZD1222 COVID-19 vaccine. Concerning this clone: Its target is not known.

Germline CDR1 is KGHSH and CDR2 is LQKENI. The CDR3 has 16 residues. J lost 2 bases, V lost 2 bases, and 4 bases had no gene match. Repertoires were generated with immunoSEQ multiplex PCR, while TCRdb's copy carries only in-frame clones and drops some. The sample lists 150,000 or so clones, around nine tenths occurring once. Study results and caveats: Close to half of all spike-specific TCRs reportedly target regions of the variants that are unmutated. There were mostly white British donors and more females than males, and clonal diversity was possibly underestimated.

This rearrangement joins TRBV18 to TRBJ2-2; 8 bases line up with TRBD2. The sample was peripheral blood, taken on day 0 of AZD1222 vaccination. The sequence was collected from an adult in good health. As DNA, the CDR3 is TGTGCCAGCTCACCATTTAGCGGGGAAAACACCGGGGAGCTGTTTTTT. It is translated as CASSPFSGENTGELFF.